This T cell receptor (beta chain) was recorded in a study of control samples from healthy donors and cancer patients. V lost 4 bases to trimming and J lost 1 base, with 11 bases between them. Germline V lookup: CDR1 LGHDT, CDR2 YNNKEL (reference sequence). CDR3 size: 14 residues. Within the sample, this clone is medium-sized. Libraries were prepared by immunoSEQ multiplex PCR; TCRdb keeps only in-frame clonotypes and omits some of them. The sample holds 50,000 to 55,000 clones, around 90% seen once. V gene TRBV3-1 (or the pseudogene TRBV3-2) combines with J gene TRBJ2-7, with D tentatively TRBD1 (6 bases). Sequences were obtained from PBMCs. The receptor was derived from a man in his fifties or sixties with head and neck cancer. The CDR3 here is CASSRYRVSYEQYF. As DNA, the CDR3 is TGTGCCAGCAGCCGTTACAGGGTTTCCTACGAGCAGTACTTC.